This T cell receptor beta chain was found in a study of blood T cell repertoires in COVID-19. V dropped 5 bases and J dropped 2 bases, with 9 bases sitting between them. The CDR3 extends over 13 amino acids. In Cohort 3, a recovered donor had either two negative PCRs, clearance, or symptom resolution. In the original processing: The authors estimated nucleated cell counts from reference gene primer amplification. Here immunoSEQ multiplex PCR was the method, and the copy in TCRdb shows in-frame clones only, minus some. D and trimming come from the DNA, and the V and J calls and clone size come from that table. Here the sample spans about 150,000 clones, 88% being singletons.

Sequencing was done on a sample of PBMCs or T cells enriched from blood (not recorded which). The clonotype was recovered from a woman between 50 and 59 years old who had recovered from COVID-19. The chain recombines TRBV12-3 or TRBV12-4 with TRBJ2-5; tentative D call: TRBD2 (6 bases). The CDR3 coding sequence is TGTGCCAGCAGTGATAGCGGACAAGAGACCCAGTACTTC. Translation: CASSDSGQETQYF.